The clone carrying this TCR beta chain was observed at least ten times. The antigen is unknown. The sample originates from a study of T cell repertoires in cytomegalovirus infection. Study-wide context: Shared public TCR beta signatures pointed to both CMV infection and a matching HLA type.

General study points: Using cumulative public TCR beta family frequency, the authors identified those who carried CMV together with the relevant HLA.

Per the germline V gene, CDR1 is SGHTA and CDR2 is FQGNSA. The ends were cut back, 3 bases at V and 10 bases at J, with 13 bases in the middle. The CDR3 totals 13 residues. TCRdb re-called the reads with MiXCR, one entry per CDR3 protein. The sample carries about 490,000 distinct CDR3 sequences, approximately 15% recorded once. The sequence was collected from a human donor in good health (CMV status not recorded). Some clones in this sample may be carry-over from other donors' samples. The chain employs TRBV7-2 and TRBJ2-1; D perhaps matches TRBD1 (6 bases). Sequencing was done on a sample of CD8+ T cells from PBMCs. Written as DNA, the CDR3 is TGTGCCAGCAGCTTCCGCTTCAGGGGCGAGCAGTTCTTC. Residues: CASSFRFRGEQFF.